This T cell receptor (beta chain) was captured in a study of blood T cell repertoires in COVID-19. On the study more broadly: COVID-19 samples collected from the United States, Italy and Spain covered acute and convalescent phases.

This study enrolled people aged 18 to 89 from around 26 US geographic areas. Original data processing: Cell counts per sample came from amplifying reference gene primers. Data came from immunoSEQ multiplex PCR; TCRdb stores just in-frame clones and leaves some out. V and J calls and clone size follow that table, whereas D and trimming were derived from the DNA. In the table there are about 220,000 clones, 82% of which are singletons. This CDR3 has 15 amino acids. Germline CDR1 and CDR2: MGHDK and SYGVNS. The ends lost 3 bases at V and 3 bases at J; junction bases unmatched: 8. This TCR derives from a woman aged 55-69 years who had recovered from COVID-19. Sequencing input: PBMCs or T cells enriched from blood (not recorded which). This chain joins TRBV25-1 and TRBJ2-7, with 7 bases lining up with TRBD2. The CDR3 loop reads CASSDLGGSSYEQYF. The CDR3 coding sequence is TGTGCCAGCAGTGATCTCGGCGGGAGTAGCTACGAGCAGTACTTC.